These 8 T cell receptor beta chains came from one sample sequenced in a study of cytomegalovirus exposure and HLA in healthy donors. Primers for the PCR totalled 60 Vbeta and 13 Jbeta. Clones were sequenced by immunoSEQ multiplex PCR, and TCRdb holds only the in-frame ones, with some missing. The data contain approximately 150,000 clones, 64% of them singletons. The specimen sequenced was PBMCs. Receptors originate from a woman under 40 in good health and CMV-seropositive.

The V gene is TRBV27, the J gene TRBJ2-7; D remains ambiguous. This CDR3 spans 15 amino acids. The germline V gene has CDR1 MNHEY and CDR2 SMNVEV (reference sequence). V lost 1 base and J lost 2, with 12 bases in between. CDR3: CASSLFAYRAYEQYF. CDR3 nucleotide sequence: TGTGCCAGCAGTTTATTCGCTTACAGAGCCTACGAGCAGTACTTC.

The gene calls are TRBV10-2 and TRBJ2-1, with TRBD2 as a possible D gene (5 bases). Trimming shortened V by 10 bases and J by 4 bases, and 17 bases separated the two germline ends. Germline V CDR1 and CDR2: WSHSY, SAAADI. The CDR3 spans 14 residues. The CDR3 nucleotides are TGCGCCACCATATCAACGACTACATACAATGAGCAGTTCTTC. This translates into CATISTTTYNEQFF.

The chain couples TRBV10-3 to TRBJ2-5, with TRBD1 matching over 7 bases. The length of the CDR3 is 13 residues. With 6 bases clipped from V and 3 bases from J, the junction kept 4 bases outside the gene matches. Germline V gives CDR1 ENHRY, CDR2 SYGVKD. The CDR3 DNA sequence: TGTGCCATCAGGGGACAGCAGGAAGAGACCCAGTACTTC. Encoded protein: CAIRGQQEETQYF.

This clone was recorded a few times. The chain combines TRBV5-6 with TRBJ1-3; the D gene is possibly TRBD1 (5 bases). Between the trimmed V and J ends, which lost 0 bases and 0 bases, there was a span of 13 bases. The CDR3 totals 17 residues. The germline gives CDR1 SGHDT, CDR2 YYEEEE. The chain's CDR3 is CASSLGMWGLSGNTIYF. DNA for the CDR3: TGTGCCAGCAGCTTGGGAATGTGGGGCCTCTCTGGAAACACCATATATTTT.

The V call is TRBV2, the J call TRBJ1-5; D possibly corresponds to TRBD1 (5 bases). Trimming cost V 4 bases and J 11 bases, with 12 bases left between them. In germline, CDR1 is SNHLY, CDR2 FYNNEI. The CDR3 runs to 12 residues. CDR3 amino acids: CASSVDRAAQHF. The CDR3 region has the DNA TGTGCCAGCAGTGTCGACAGAGCAGCCCAGCATTTT.

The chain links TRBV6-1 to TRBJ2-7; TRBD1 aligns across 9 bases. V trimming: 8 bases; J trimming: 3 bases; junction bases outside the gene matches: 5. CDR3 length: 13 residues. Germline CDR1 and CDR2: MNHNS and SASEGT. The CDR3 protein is CASGTGPFYEQYF. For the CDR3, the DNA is TGTGCCAGCGGGACAGGGCCCTTCTACGAGCAGTACTTC.

The DNA for the CDR3 is TGTGCCAGCATTCGGACAGGGAAGGCACCCCTCCACTTT. This sequence encodes CASIRTGKAPLHF. V is TRBV2 and J is TRBJ1-6; 8 positions agree with TRBD1. Germline CDR1 is SNHLY and CDR2 is FYNNEI. The CDR3 has 13 residues. Trimming at V came to 7 bases and at J to 11 bases, leaving 7 bases not matched to a gene.

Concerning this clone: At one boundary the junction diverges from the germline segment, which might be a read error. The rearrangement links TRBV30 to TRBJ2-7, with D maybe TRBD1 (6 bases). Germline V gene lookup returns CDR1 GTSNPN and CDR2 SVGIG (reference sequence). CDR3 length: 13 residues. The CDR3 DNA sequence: TGTACCTGGAGTAAAATAACAGGGTTGGGGCAGTACTTC. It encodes CTWSKITGLGQYF.